This T cell receptor beta chain is drawn from a study of PD-L1 blockade in urothelial cancer. The wider study: The authors examined blood 3 weeks (second dose) and 6 weeks after treatment start. A median about 140,000 T cells were found in blood samples.

The time point here: pretreatment peripheral blood. The CDR3 is 15 amino acids. The germline CDR1 and CDR2 sequences are MNHEY and SVGAGI. V was shortened by 6 bases and J by 0 bases, with 12 bases between the two germline ends. Study-wide findings and caveats: Survival was better when pretreatment blood TCR clonality fell below the median.

TCRdb's copy holds only in-frame clones and misses some; the assay was immunoSEQ multiplex PCR. The repertoire consists of under 55,000 clones, with under 90% occurring once and the leading ten covering 3.2%. On this clone itself: What it binds is not known.

The rearrangement joins TRBV6-5 to TRBJ1-3, with a weak D call TRBD1 (6 bases). Sample: PBMCs, taken around atezolizumab (anti-PD-L1) treatment. The source is a man aged 65-85 years with urothelial cancer. CDR3 coding DNA: TGTGCCAGCAGCCGAACAGGGCCCTCTGGAAACACCATATATTTT. Protein product: CASSRTGPSGNTIYF.